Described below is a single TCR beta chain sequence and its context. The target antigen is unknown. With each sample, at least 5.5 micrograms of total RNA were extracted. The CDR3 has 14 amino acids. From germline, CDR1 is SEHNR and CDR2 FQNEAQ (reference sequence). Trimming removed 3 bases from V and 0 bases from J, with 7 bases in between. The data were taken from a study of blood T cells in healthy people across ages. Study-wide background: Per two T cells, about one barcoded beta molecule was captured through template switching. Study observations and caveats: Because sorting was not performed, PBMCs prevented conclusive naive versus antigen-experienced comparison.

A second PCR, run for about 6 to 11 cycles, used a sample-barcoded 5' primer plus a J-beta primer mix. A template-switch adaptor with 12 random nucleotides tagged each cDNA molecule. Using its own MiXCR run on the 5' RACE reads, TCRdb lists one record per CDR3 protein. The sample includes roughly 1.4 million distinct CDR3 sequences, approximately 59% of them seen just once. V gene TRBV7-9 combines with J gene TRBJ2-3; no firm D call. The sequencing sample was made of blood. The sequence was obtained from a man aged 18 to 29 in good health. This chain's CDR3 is CASSFTPSTDTQYF. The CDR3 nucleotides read TGTGCCAGCAGCTTTACTCCTAGCACAGATACGCAGTATTTT.